Here is one TCR beta chain with its context. Its antigen is still unknown. Trimming stripped 4 bases from V and 0 bases from J, with 10 bases between. The CDR3 spans 15 residues. Germline values: CDR1 PRHDT, CDR2 FYEKMQ (reference sequence). This entry is derived from a study of brain T cells in children with intractable seizures. Study findings and constraints: Viral specificity was inferred only from CDR3 similarity; HCMV serostatus was unknown. Pre-surgery blood may have been undersampled, hiding some clones.

The sample's time point: blood from clinic visit 5 months post-surgery; TSC patient then seizure free. Sequencing was limited to surgery cases with top T cell transcript signatures in brain tissue. Pre-surgery treatment included at least one anti-epileptic drug. Generated by immunoSEQ multiplex PCR, the TCRdb table keeps only in-frame clones and is missing some. Of 340,000 or so clones listed, nearly 95% are singletons. This clonotype was obtained from a boy under three years old with tuberous sclerosis and intractable seizures. The specimen comprised peripheral blood, sampled less than 6 months after surgery. The chain is built from TRBV13 and TRBJ2-1, with TRBD2 as a possible D gene (5 bases). CDR3: CASSSDSTSYNEQFF. The CDR3 bases are TGTGCCAGCAGCTCGGACTCGACCTCCTACAATGAGCAGTTCTTC.